This T cell receptor (beta chain) was retrieved from a study of blood T cells in healthy people across ages. About the study: For every two T cells, template switching captured about one barcoded beta molecule. General study results and limits: TCR beta diversity was tightly associated with the proportion of naive T cells.

Russia was home to the donors, healthy Caucasian individuals aged roughly 6 to 100. V gave up 10 bases and J gave up 0 bases, with 7 bases separating them. The CDR3 length is 12 residues. Germline V gives CDR1 MNHEY, CDR2 SVGAGI. This clonotype was picked up a small number of times. Its antigen is unknown. Then a second PCR, running roughly 7 to 11 cycles, was carried out with a sample-barcoded 5' primer and a J-beta primer mix. Every cDNA was tagged by a template-switch adaptor with 12 random nucleotides. TCRdb re-derived calls from the 5' RACE reads in MiXCR, one entry per CDR3 protein. The sample carries 600,000 to 800,000 distinct CDR3 sequences, 52% recorded once.

The genes are TRBV6-5 and TRBJ2-1; weak D call: TRBD2 (5 bases). Input material: blood. The sequence was obtained from a woman aged 80 or over in good health. DNA for the CDR3: TGTGCCACGGGGAACTCCTACAATGAGCAGTTCTTC. Residues: CATGNSYNEQFF.